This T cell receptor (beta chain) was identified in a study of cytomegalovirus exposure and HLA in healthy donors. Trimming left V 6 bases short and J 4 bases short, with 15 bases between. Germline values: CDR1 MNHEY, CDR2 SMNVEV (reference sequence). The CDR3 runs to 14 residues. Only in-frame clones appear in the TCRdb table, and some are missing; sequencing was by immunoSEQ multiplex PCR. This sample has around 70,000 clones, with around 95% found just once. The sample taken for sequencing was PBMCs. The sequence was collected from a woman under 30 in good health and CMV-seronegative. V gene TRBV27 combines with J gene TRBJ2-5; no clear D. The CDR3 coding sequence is TGTGCCAGCAGATCCTATCTAAGTCGAGAGACCCAGTACTTC. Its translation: CASRSYLSRETQYF.